This is a list of T cell receptor beta chains from one sample in a study of blood T cell repertoires in COVID-19. Libraries were prepared by immunoSEQ multiplex PCR; TCRdb keeps only in-frame clonotypes and omits some of them. Of about 330,000 clones in the sample, around 86% were seen once. The sample was PBMCs or T cells enriched from blood (not recorded which). The receptors come from a woman between 18 and 30 years old who had recovered from COVID-19. CDR3s include the opening cysteine and the closing phenylalanine or tryptophan. The order of the fields is clone size, V gene, D gene, J gene, CDR3 length, CDR3 protein, CDR3 DNA. A D gene is named only where the DNA matches it firmly. The size field is filled for only some rows; it gives once, few, many or a size class.

>.|TRBV10-3|TRBD1|TRBJ2-7|12
CAISGGQYEQYF
TGTGCCATCAGTGGGGGACAGTACGAGCAGTACTTC
>once|TRBV2|TRBD2|TRBJ2-1|16
CASSETLAGTYNEQFF
TGTGCCAGCAGTGAGACTCTAGCGGGGACTTACAATGAGCAGTTCTTC
>.|TRBV20-1|TRBD1|TRBJ1-1|14
CSASRETGWTEAFF
TGCAGTGCTAGTAGAGAGACAGGGTGGACTGAAGCTTTCTTT
>.|TRBV18|TRBD1|TRBJ2-7|14
CASSPGTGDYEQYF
TGTGCCAGCTCACCCGGGACAGGGGATTACGAGCAGTACTTC
>.|TRBV4-1|TRBD2|TRBJ2-1|17
CASSQVPSGGLYNEQFF
TGCGCCAGCAGCCAAGTGCCTAGCGGGGGGCTATACAATGAGCAGTTCTTC
>.|TRBV28|TRBD1|TRBJ1-1|14
CASSLATGGTEAFF
TGTGCCAGCAGTTTAGCAACAGGGGGCACTGAAGCTTTCTTT
>.|TRBV28|.|TRBJ1-1|16
CASSLVRAIVGTEAFF
TGTGCCAGCAGTTTAGTCAGGGCCATAGTCGGCACTGAAGCTTTCTTT
>many|TRBV11-2|TRBD2|TRBJ2-2|19
CASSLGPGLAGEGTGELFF
TGTGCCAGCAGCTTAGGGCCGGGACTAGCGGGAGAAGGGACCGGGGAGCTGTTTTTT
>.|TRBV19|TRBD2|TRBJ2-2|17
CASSMFSGGPNTGELFF
TGTGCCAGTAGTATGTTCAGCGGGGGACCAAACACCGGGGAGCTGTTTTTT
>.|TRBV5-5|TRBD1|TRBJ1-2|16
CASSPGGTGTAYGYTF
TGTGCCAGCAGCCCGGGCGGAACCGGGACAGCCTATGGCTACACCTTC
>.|TRBV3-1/TRBV3-2|TRBD1|TRBJ1-5|15
CASSLSGGGNQPQHF
TGTGCCAGCAGCCTTTCAGGGGGCGGCAATCAGCCCCAGCATTTT
>.|TRBV7-3|.|TRBJ1-1|13
CASSPGGVSEAFF
TGTGCCAGCAGCCCCGGCGGGGTCAGTGAAGCTTTCTTT
>.|TRBV28|.|TRBJ1-2|12
CASSQQGWGYTF
TGTGCCAGCAGTCAACAGGGCTGGGGCTACACCTTC
>.|TRBV11-3|.|TRBJ1-1|14
CASSLSGWDTEAFF
TGTGCCAGCAGCTTGTCGGGATGGGACACTGAAGCTTTCTTT
>.|TRBV24-1|TRBD1|TRBJ2-1|16
CATSEAGDRGHNEQFF
TGTGCCACCAGTGAGGCAGGGGACAGGGGGCACAATGAGCAGTTCTTC
>.|TRBV9|.|TRBJ1-1|15
CASSSREGRDTEAFF
TGTGCCAGCAGCTCCCGGGAGGGCAGAGACACTGAAGCTTTCTTT
>.|TRBV6-6|.|TRBJ1-1|18
CASSRSSGLSSMNTEAFF
TGTGCCAGCAGTCGATCTTCAGGTCTCTCTTCCATGAACACTGAAGCTTTCTTT
>.|TRBV9|.|TRBJ2-7|14
CASSGTGMGYEQYF
TGTGCCAGCAGCGGAACAGGGATGGGCTACGAGCAGTACTTC
>.|TRBV7-9|.|TRBJ2-1|14
CASSLEIAYNEQFF
TGTGCCAGCAGCTTAGAAATAGCGTACAATGAGCAGTTCTTC
>.|TRBV4-1|.|TRBJ2-2|15
CASSHDSGFRGELFF
TGCGCCAGCAGCCATGATAGCGGCTTTCGCGGGGAGCTGTTTTTT
>.|TRBV6-5|.|TRBJ2-7|14
CASSYDSVSREQYF
TGTGCCAGCAGTTACGACAGCGTGTCGAGGGAGCAGTACTTC
>.|TRBV29-1|.|TRBJ2-3|14
CSVESNRGTDTQYF
TGCAGCGTTGAATCGAACAGGGGCACAGATACGCAGTATTTT